Listed here are 20 T cell receptor beta chains from one sample, sequenced in a study of shared T cell receptors in the human thymus. Assay used: immunoSEQ multiplex PCR; TCRdb lists only in-frame clones, some missing. The table lists 630,000 or so clones, roughly 86% of them singletons. The same data also contributed to another study, on human thymus T cells.

Sequencing was carried out using thymocytes. Receptors originate from a boy under two years old with a congenital heart defect.

V is TRBV7-9 and J is TRBJ2-1, with 11 bases identical to TRBD2. Germline trimming cut 6 bases from V and 0 bases from J; bases unmatched to any gene: 10. The CDR3 runs 18 residues. Germline V lookup: CDR1 SEHNR, CDR2 FQNEAQ (reference sequence). CDR3 in DNA: TGTGCCAGCAGAGTAGCGGGAGGGCCCTCGAGCTCCTACAATGAGCAGTTCTTC. Translated: CASRVAGGPSSSYNEQFF.

This clone was counted a single time. V gene TRBV6-5 combines with J gene TRBJ2-1; TRBD2 agrees at 8 bases. The CDR3 extends over 13 amino acids. V shed 8 bases, J shed 8 bases, and the junction held 8 bases outside the gene matches. Germline CDR1 MNHEY, CDR2 SVGAGI. The CDR3 DNA is TGTGCCAGCTCCGGGACTAGATCAGATGAGCAGTTCTTC. Protein sequence: CASSGTRSDEQFF.

The chain recombines TRBV13 with TRBJ2-1; the match to TRBD2 covers 11 bases. The CDR3 loop spans 16 amino acids. With 7 bases clipped from V and 5 bases from J, the junction kept 10 bases outside the gene matches. The germline V gene encodes CDR1 PRHDT and CDR2 FYEKMQ (reference sequence). CDR3 loop: CASMPRLAGYDNEQFF. CDR3 DNA sequence: TGTGCCAGCATGCCCCGACTAGCGGGATATGACAATGAGCAGTTCTTC. Full variable domain (rest looked up from reference TRBV13 and TRBJ2-1): AAGVIQSPRHLIKEKRETATLKCYPIPRHDTVYWYQQGPGQDPQFLISFYEKMQSDKGSIPDRFSAQQFSDYHSELNMSSLELGDSALYFCASMPRLAGYDNEQFFGPGTRLTVL.

In this sample, this clone turned up a few times. The chain is built from TRBV19 and TRBJ1-1; D perhaps matches TRBD1 (5 bases). The V and J ends lost 3 bases and 2 bases respectively, with 7 bases between them. Germline CDR1 reads LNHDA; CDR2 reads SQIVND (reference sequence). The CDR3 has 13 amino acids. CDR3 bases: TGTGCCAGTAGTATGCAGGGAAACACTGAAGCTTTCTTT. Encoded protein: CASSMQGNTEAFF.

This chain joins TRBV29-1 and TRBJ2-3; TRBD1 matches at 8 bases. The V and J ends lost 4 bases and 1 base, in that order; junction bases with no gene match: 1. Germline loops: CDR1 SQVTM, CDR2 ANQGSEA. CDR3 length equals 13 residues. Here the CDR3 DNA reads TGCAGCGTTGGGGGACAGGGCACAGATACGCAGTATTTT. This encodes CSVGGQGTDTQYF.

V usage is TRBV7-9 and J usage is TRBJ2-7; 9 nucleotides line up with TRBD1. The CDR3 has 14 amino acids. V lost 5 bases to trimming and J lost 6 bases; unmatched junction nucleotides: 8. The germline V gene has CDR1 SEHNR and CDR2 FQNEAQ (reference sequence). The CDR3: CASSLGTGSREQYF. CDR3 DNA sequence: TGTGCCAGCAGCCTCGGGACAGGGTCACGCGAGCAGTACTTC.

This chain links TRBV28 with TRBJ1-6, with TRBD1 identical over 9 bases. This CDR3 contains 17 residues. After removal of 4 bases from V and 0 bases from J, the junction contained 4 bases not matched to a gene. The germline gives CDR1 MDHEN, CDR2 SYDVKM. The CDR3 region has the DNA TGTGCCAGCAGTTCGGGGGACAGGGCCTCCTATAATTCACCCCTCCACTTT. Protein sequence: CASSSGDRASYNSPLHF.

V and J are TRBV6-5 and TRBJ1-3, with D possibly TRBD1 on 5 matching bases. Germline loops: CDR1 MNHEY, CDR2 SVGAGI. Trimming pared 4 bases from V and 0 bases from J, leaving 10 bases between. This CDR3 comprises 15 residues. The CDR3 here is CASSSQGYSGNTIYF. The DNA for the CDR3 is TGTGCCAGCAGTTCGCAGGGCTACTCTGGAAACACCATATATTTT.

The rearrangement joins TRBV28 to TRBJ1-5, with 8 bases fitting TRBD1. This CDR3 region has 17 residues. J gave up 2 bases and V 5 bases, and 11 bases lay outside the gene matches. CDR1 MDHEN and CDR2 SYDVKM come from the germline V gene. In DNA form, the CDR3 reads TGTGCCAGCAGTCCCAGACAGGGGAAAATGGGCAATCAGCCCCAGCATTTT. Translation gives CASSPRQGKMGNQPQHF.

This chain connects TRBV4-3 to TRBJ1-2; tentative D call: TRBD1 (5 bases). Germline V lookup: CDR1 LGHNA, CDR2 YSLEER. CDR3 length: 18 amino acids. V lost 0 bases to trimming and J lost 4 bases, with 21 bases between them. The CDR3 region is CASSQDGFLRGVLYGYTF. CDR3 nucleotides: TGCGCCAGCAGCCAAGATGGTTTCCTTCGGGGGGTCCTCTATGGCTACACCTTC.

V usage is TRBV10-3 and J usage is TRBJ2-4; TRBD2 matches at 10 bases. V lost 0 bases, J lost 1 base, and 6 bases stayed unmatched. This CDR3 has 18 amino acids. Germline V CDR1 and CDR2: ENHRY, SYGVKD. The CDR3 bases are TGTGCCATCAGTGAGTCGAACAGCGGGAGGGTTGCCAAAAACATTCAGTACTTC. This codes for CAISESNSGRVAKNIQYF.

The chain links TRBV5-1 to TRBJ2-1; tentative D call: TRBD2 (7 bases). Trimming cost V 4 bases and J 3 bases, with 17 bases left between them. This CDR3 region has 16 residues. Germline V CDR1 and CDR2: SGHRS, YFSETQ. CDR3 bases: TGCGCCAGCAGCCAGGGGAGGGCGGGATACTACAATGAGCAGTTCTTC. Amino acids: CASSQGRAGYYNEQFF.

CDR3 DNA: TGTGCCAGCAGTGACCCAAGGGCGGGAGAAGCTTTCTTT. Protein sequence: CASSDPRAGEAFF. J is TRBJ1-1 and V is TRBV6-1; D unclear. The CDR3 covers 13 residues. V gave up 3 bases and J gave up 8 bases, with 13 bases separating them. The germline CDR1 and CDR2 sequences are MNHNS and SASEGT.

The DNA for the CDR3 is TGTGCCAGCAAAAATTCGTCCTACGAGCAGTACTTC. Translating gives CASKNSSYEQYF. The chain employs TRBV11-2 and TRBJ2-7; D gene ambiguous. Trimming took off 7 bases at V and 1 base at J, with 8 bases between the two ends. Per germline, CDR1 SGHAT and CDR2 FQNNGV. The CDR3 consists of 12 residues.

The rearrangement links TRBV27 to TRBJ2-7; weak D call: TRBD1 (6 bases). The CDR3 is 15 residues long. CDR1 MNHEY and CDR2 SMNVEV come from the germline V gene (reference sequence). V was shortened by 5 bases and J by 0 bases, with 14 bases between the two germline ends. CDR3 loop: CASSAPGHGSYEQYF. The CDR3 DNA follows: TGTGCCAGCAGTGCCCCGGGACATGGCTCCTACGAGCAGTACTTC.

The V and J genes are TRBV6-5 and TRBJ1-2; 7 bases are a match to TRBD1. CDR1 MNHEY and CDR2 SVGAGI come from the germline V gene. The CDR3 length is 15 residues. V lost 4 bases and J lost 4; bases outside the gene matches: 9. The DNA for the CDR3 is TGTGCCAGCAGTTCCCGACAGGGAAAAGGCTATGGCTACACCTTC. This encodes CASSSRQGKGYGYTF.

The gene calls are TRBV27 and TRBJ2-3, with 11 bases lining up with TRBD2. V lost 2 bases and J lost 5; bases outside the gene matches: 9. Germline values: CDR1 MNHEY, CDR2 SMNVEV (reference sequence). The CDR3 is 17 residues long. The CDR3 DNA reads TGTGCCAGCAGTTTAAGGGCACTAGCGGGAGAGCGAGATACGCAGTATTTT. Translated, it gives CASSLRALAGERDTQYF.

This chain joins TRBV11-2 and TRBJ2-1; 10 bases fit TRBD1. CDR3 size: 16 residues. CDR1 and CDR2 (germline): SGHAT, FQNNGV. V dropped 5 bases and J dropped 4; count of bases not matched to a gene: 8. The DNA of the CDR3 is TGTGCCAGCAGCGGCCCCGGGACAGGGGCATACAATGAGCAGTTCTTC. It yields the protein CASSGPGTGAYNEQFF.

The V gene is TRBV7-6, the J gene TRBJ1-5; D is undetermined. The V and J ends lost 5 bases and 3 bases respectively, with 8 bases between them. Per the germline V gene, CDR1 is SGHVS and CDR2 is FNYEAQ. This CDR3 spans 13 amino acids. The CDR3 loop reads CASSPAFNQPQHF. For the CDR3, the DNA is TGTGCCAGCAGCCCTGCGTTCAATCAGCCCCAGCATTTT. Variable domain in full (rest from reference TRBV7-6 and TRBJ1-5): GAGVSQSPRYKVTKRGQDVALRCDPISGHVSLYWYRQALGQGPEFLTYFNYEAQQDKSGLPNDRFSAERPEGSISTLTIQRTEQRDSAMYRCASSPAFNQPQHFGDGTRLSIL.

J is TRBJ2-7 and V is TRBV7-9; tentatively, D is TRBD1 (6 bases). This CDR3 spans 18 amino acids. The germline V gene has CDR1 SEHNR and CDR2 FQNEAQ (reference sequence). V gave up 3 bases and J gave up 1 base, with 22 bases separating them. The CDR3 is CASSFNRANRLGSYEQYF. The CDR3 DNA follows: TGTGCCAGCAGCTTTAACAGGGCCAACCGCCTGGGGTCCTACGAGCAGTACTTC.